A selection of T cell receptor beta chains follows, all from one sample in a study of Ad26.COV2.S vaccination and SARS-CoV-2 variants. Method: immunoSEQ multiplex PCR; TCRdb's copy keeps in-frame clones and lacks some. Altogether some 460,000 clones are present, roughly nine tenths being singletons, with the ten largest covering 1.7%. The sample was peripheral blood, taken in a trial of Ad26.COV2.S vaccine versus placebo. All receptors derive from a person between 18 and 60 years old who received the Ad26.COV2.S COVID-19 vaccine or a placebo. The CDR3 runs from the conserved cysteine through the conserved F or W. Each record gives: J gene, D gene, V gene, clone size, CDR3 protein, CDR3 DNA. D genes are given only for firm matches. Size tells how often a clone was seen (once, few, many) or the class of an expanded clone, and some rows leave it out.

TRBJ1-3 . TRBV9 few CASSPPGGYGGNTIYF TGTGCCAGCAGCCCGCCCGGGGGTTATGGAGGAAACACCATATATTTT
TRBJ2-7 . TRBV27 . CASRNTRWDEQYF TGTGCCAGCAGGAATACGAGGTGGGACGAGCAGTACTTC
TRBJ1-2 . TRBV3-1/TRBV3-2 . CASSKALVYGYTF TGTGCCAGCAGCAAGGCTCTGGTCTATGGCTACACCTTC
TRBJ2-7 . TRBV12-3/TRBV12-4 once CASSSQGYEQYF TGTGCCAGCAGTAGTCAGGGGTACGAGCAGTACTTC
TRBJ2-7 TRBD2 TRBV3-1/TRBV3-2 . CASSQAPSGATYEQYF TGTGCCAGCAGCCAGGCCCCTAGCGGGGCTACCTACGAGCAGTACTTC
TRBJ2-2 . TRBV25-1 . CASSELAKTNTGELFF TGTGCCAGCAGTGAATTGGCGAAGACAAACACCGGGGAGCTGTTTTTT
TRBJ1-3 . TRBV5-4 . CASSLEGFGNTIYF TGTGCCAGCAGCTTGGAAGGGTTCGGAAACACCATATATTTT
TRBJ2-2 TRBD1 TRBV7-3 many CASSSGQGHGELFF TGTGCCAGCAGTTCGGGACAGGGCCACGGGGAGCTGTTTTTT
TRBJ1-1 TRBD1 TRBV5-1 . CASSVGNTGVGTEAFF TGCGCCAGCAGCGTGGGTAACACAGGGGTCGGGACTGAAGCTTTCTTT
TRBJ1-6 . TRBV15 . CATSRDRPGNSPLHF TGTGCCACCAGCAGAGATCGACCAGGGAATTCACCCCTCCACTTT
TRBJ1-5 TRBD1 TRBV25-1 once CASSVGTGGNQPQHF TGTGCCAGCAGTGTAGGGACAGGGGGCAATCAGCCCCAGCATTTT
TRBJ2-3 TRBD2 TRBV4-3 . CASSQDRRGGPDTQYF TGCGCCAGCAGCCAAGATAGGCGGGGGGGCCCAGATACGCAGTATTTT
TRBJ1-2 . TRBV18 . CASSPGTATLYGYTF TGTGCCAGCTCACCTGGGACGGCAACGCTCTATGGCTACACCTTC
TRBJ2-7 TRBD2 TRBV18 . CASSPIQASGGTYSYEQYF TGTGCCAGCTCACCAATCCAAGCTAGCGGGGGGACCTACTCCTACGAGCAGTACTTC
TRBJ1-2 . TRBV7-9 . CASSLSVREMGGYTF TGTGCCAGCAGCTTAAGTGTCCGGGAGATGGGCGGCTACACCTTC
TRBJ1-6 TRBD1 TRBV7-2 . CASSNRQGLNSPLHF TGTGCCAGCAGCAATCGACAGGGCCTTAATTCACCCCTCCACTTT
TRBJ1-2 . TRBV10-3 few CAISEGQNYGYTF TGTGCCATCAGTGAGGGGCAGAACTATGGCTACACCTTC
TRBJ2-5 TRBD1 TRBV2 . CATSGQGQETQYF TGTGCCACCTCAGGACAGGGCCAAGAGACCCAGTACTTC
TRBJ2-7 . TRBV20-1 . CSAPTRGEQYF TGCAGTGCTCCCACTCGGGGCGAGCAGTACTTC
TRBJ2-7 . TRBV10-3 . CAISVGLVSEQYF TGTGCCATCAGTGTAGGGCTAGTTAGCGAGCAGTACTTC
TRBJ2-4 . TRBV30 . CAWESTGHGIQYF TGTGCCTGGGAATCGACAGGTCACGGCATTCAGTACTTC
TRBJ1-1 . TRBV18 . CASSPLVSGEAFF TGTGCCAGCTCACCACTTGTCTCGGGTGAAGCTTTCTTT
TRBJ1-1 . TRBV6-4 . CASRKQVWNTEAFF TGTGCCAGCAGGAAACAGGTTTGGAACACTGAAGCTTTCTTT
TRBJ2-7 . TRBV20-1 . CSARDPIEQYF TGCAGTGCTAGAGATCCGATCGAGCAGTACTTC
TRBJ2-1 . TRBV9 . CASSVVIADTQFF TGTGCCAGCAGCGTAGTAATAGCGGACACTCAGTTCTTC
TRBJ1-5 . TRBV9 . CASSVGTVNQPQHF TGTGCCAGCAGCGTAGGGACCGTCAATCAGCCCCAGCATTTT
TRBJ1-2 . TRBV18 . CASSPYYETGSGGYTF TGTGCCAGCTCACCATATTATGAGACAGGCTCAGGTGGCTACACCTTC
TRBJ1-4 . TRBV27 . CASSRQATNEKLFF TGTGCCAGCTCACGGCAAGCAACTAATGAAAAACTGTTTTTT
TRBJ2-5 . TRBV2 . CASSEGTVRETQYF TGTGCCAGCAGTGAAGGGACAGTGCGGGAGACCCAGTACTTC
TRBJ2-2 TRBD2 TRBV9 . CASSASGGVVTGELFF TGTGCCAGCAGCGCTAGCGGGGGGGTGGTCACCGGGGAGCTGTTTTTT
TRBJ2-1 . TRBV27 . CASSLAVSIGEQFF TGTGCCAGCAGTTTAGCCGTTAGTATAGGTGAGCAGTTCTTC
TRBJ2-5 . TRBV5-1 . CASSKGHTQETQYF TGCGCCAGCAGTAAAGGACATACCCAAGAGACCCAGTACTTC
TRBJ1-2 TRBD1 TRBV15 once CATSRAPADRGGYTF TGTGCCACCAGCAGGGCTCCTGCCGACAGGGGTGGCTACACCTTC
TRBJ2-7 TRBD1 TRBV19 . CASSTLGTGLYEQYF TGTGCCAGTAGTACCCTGGGGACAGGGCTCTACGAGCAGTACTTC
TRBJ2-6 . TRBV7-6 . CASSLGGSGANVLTF TGTGCCAGCAGCCTTGGGGGAAGTGGGGCCAACGTCCTGACTTTC
TRBJ2-6 TRBD2 TRBV4-2 . CASSSGLAGLISGANVLTF TGTGCCAGCAGCTCCGGACTAGCGGGATTAATCTCCGGGGCCAACGTCCTGACTTTC
TRBJ1-1 TRBD1 TRBV6-2/TRBV6-3 . CASSYSGTGGYRAEAFF TGTGCCAGCAGTTATTCAGGGACAGGGGGCTATAGGGCTGAAGCTTTCTTT
TRBJ1-5 . TRBV7-9 few CASSFEGSNQPQHF TGTGCCAGCAGCTTCGAGGGTAGCAATCAGCCCCAGCATTTT
TRBJ2-5 . TRBV10-3 . CAISEPLGSQETQYF TGTGCCATCAGTGAGCCCTTGGGCAGCCAAGAGACCCAGTACTTC
TRBJ2-2 . TRBV6-2/TRBV6-3 . CASSPLRTNTGELFF TGTGCCAGCAGTCCCCTCAGAACGAACACCGGGGAGCTGTTTTTT
TRBJ1-2 . TRBV14 . CASSREENYGYTF TGTGCCAGCAGCCGCGAAGAGAACTATGGCTACACCTTC
TRBJ1-1 TRBD1 TRBV7-9 once CASSLDQTGDKAFF TGTGCCAGCAGCTTAGACCAGACAGGGGATAAAGCTTTCTTT
TRBJ1-1 TRBD1 TRBV7-9 . CASSRQGEAFF TGTGCCAGCAGCCGACAGGGTGAAGCTTTCTTT
TRBJ2-7 . TRBV28 . CASSPTAGTKYF TGTGCCAGCAGTCCAACTGCAGGGACGAAGTACTTC
TRBJ2-7 . TRBV6-1 . CASSEGGTFSGWFRWYF TGTGCCAGCAGTGAAGGTGGGACATTTTCTGGGTGGTTCCGTTGGTACTTC
TRBJ2-2 TRBD2 TRBV10-3 . CAITASGRLNTGELFF TGTGCCATCACCGCTAGCGGGAGGCTGAACACCGGGGAGCTGTTTTTT
TRBJ2-7 . TRBV3-1/TRBV3-2 once CASSQVVSNEQYF TGTGCCAGCAGCCAAGTGGTCTCGAACGAGCAGTACTTC
TRBJ2-1 . TRBV19 . CASSQNWGSGDRQFF TGTGCCAGTAGCCAAAATTGGGGAAGCGGAGATAGACAGTTCTTC
TRBJ1-5 . TRBV6-5 . CASSRVSGRGQPQHF TGTGCCAGCTCCCGAGTTTCGGGGAGAGGCCAGCCCCAGCATTTT
TRBJ1-2 TRBD1 TRBV9 . CASSVGTGGPYF TGTGCCAGCAGCGTTGGGACAGGGGGACCTTATTTC
TRBJ1-1 TRBD1 TRBV3-1/TRBV3-2 . CASSRTGTLNTEAFF TGTGCCAGCAGCCGGACAGGGACCCTGAACACTGAAGCTTTCTTT
TRBJ1-2 . TRBV19 . CASRHLGYGYTF TGTGCCAGTAGACATTTGGGCTATGGCTACACCTTC